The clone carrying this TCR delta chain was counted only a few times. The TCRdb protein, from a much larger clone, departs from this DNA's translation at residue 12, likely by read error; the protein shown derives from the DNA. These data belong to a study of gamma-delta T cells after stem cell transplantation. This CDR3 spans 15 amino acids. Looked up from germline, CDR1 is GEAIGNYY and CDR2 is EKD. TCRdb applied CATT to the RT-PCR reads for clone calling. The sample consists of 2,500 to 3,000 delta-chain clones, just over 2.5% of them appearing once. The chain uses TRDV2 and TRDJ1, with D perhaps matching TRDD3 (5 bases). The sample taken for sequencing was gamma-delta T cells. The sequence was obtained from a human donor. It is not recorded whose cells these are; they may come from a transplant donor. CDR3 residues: CACDTVGFNTDRLIF. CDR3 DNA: TGTGCCTGTGACACCGTGGGGTTCAACACCGATAGACTCATCTTT.